This TCR beta chain appears in the sequencing data of a study of blood T cell repertoires in COVID-19. For the study at large: From the United States, Italy and Spain came samples of acute and convalescent COVID-19. Nucleic acid was either cDNA or gDNA, and it came from T cells, B-cell-depleted T cells, or PBMCs.

The protocol was immunoSEQ multiplex PCR, while the TCRdb copy is restricted to in-frame clones and leaves out a portion. The table records approximately 220,000 clones, 70% to 90% of them present only once. The CDR3 totals 14 residues. CDR1 is SGHVS, CDR2 FNYEAQ, per germline. The ends were cut back, 5 bases at V and 12 bases at J, with 17 bases in the middle. Sequenced input: peripheral blood. The gene calls are TRBV7-6 and TRBJ1-6; D not resolved. This sequence originates from a man between 40 and 49 years old with acute or convalescent COVID-19. The CDR3 region has the DNA TGTGCCAGCAGCCCCTTGGACTCGATTCGACCCCTCCACTTT. This encodes CASSPLDSIRPLHF.